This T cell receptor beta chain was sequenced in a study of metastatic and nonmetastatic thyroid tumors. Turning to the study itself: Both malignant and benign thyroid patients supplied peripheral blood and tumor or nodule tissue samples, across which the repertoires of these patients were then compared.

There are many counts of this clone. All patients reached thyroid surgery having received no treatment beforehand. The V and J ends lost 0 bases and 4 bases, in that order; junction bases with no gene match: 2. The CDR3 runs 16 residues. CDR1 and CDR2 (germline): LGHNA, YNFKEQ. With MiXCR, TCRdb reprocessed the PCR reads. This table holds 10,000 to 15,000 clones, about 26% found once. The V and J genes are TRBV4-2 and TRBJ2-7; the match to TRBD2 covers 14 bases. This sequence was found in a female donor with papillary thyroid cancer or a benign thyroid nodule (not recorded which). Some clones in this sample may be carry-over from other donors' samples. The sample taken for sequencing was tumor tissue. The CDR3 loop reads CASSQEGTSGRYEQYF. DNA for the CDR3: TGTGCCAGCAGCCAAGAAGGGACTAGCGGGAGATACGAGCAGTACTTC.